The 23 T cell receptor beta chains reported below all come from one sample, sequenced in a study of blood T cell repertoires in COVID-19. Profiling relied on immunoSEQ multiplex PCR, and the TCRdb table lists in-frame clones only, not all of them. The table has approximately 110,000 clones, 82% seen once. The sample taken for sequencing was peripheral blood. All receptors derive from a man aged 70-80 years with acute or convalescent COVID-19.

J is TRBJ2-1 and V is TRBV19; the match to TRBD2 covers 10 bases. This CDR3 contains 18 residues. In germline, CDR1 is LNHDA, CDR2 SQIVND (reference sequence). Trimming removed 3 bases from V and 7 bases from J; junction bases left unmatched: 15. CDR3 loop: CASSMGRTSGGGGNEQFF. The CDR3 nucleotides read TGTGCCAGTAGTATGGGGAGGACTAGCGGAGGAGGAGGGAATGAGCAGTTCTTC.

The V and J genes are TRBV28 and TRBJ1-6, with a tentative D call TRBD1 (5 bases). Germline CDR1 reads MDHEN; CDR2 reads SYDVKM. The CDR3 has 13 amino acids. V was pared by 3 bases and J by 8 bases, with 8 bases between. DNA for the CDR3: TGTGCCAGCAGTTTGGGAGGGGATTCACCCCTCCACTTT. Translation: CASSLGGDSPLHF.

CDR3 residues: CASSPRDSIGNTIYF. Written as DNA, the CDR3 is TGTGCCAGCTCACCTCGGGACAGCATCGGAAACACCATATATTTT. This chain uses TRBV18 with TRBJ1-3, with 7 bases matching TRBD1. This CDR3 has 15 amino acids. V gave up 3 bases and J gave up 4 bases; unmatched junction bases: 6. Per germline, CDR1 KGHSH and CDR2 LQKENI.

The chain is built from TRBV19 and TRBJ1-1, with unresolved D. CDR3 length: 13 residues. V lost 10 bases and J lost 6, with 18 bases in between. CDR1 and CDR2 from the germline V gene are LNHDA and SQIVND (reference sequence). Here the CDR3 reads CATKLTARAEAFF. The CDR3 DNA is TGTGCCACGAAACTCACCGCTCGGGCTGAAGCTTTCTTT.

This chain joins TRBV19 and TRBJ1-1, with 7 bases matching TRBD1. The CDR3 loop spans 13 amino acids. V was pared by 9 bases and J by 7 bases, with 11 bases of the junction left unmatched. Germline V gene data show CDR1 as LNHDA and CDR2 as SQIVND (reference sequence). The CDR3 loop is CASKTRGRGEAFF. As DNA, the CDR3 is TGTGCCAGCAAAACTAGGGGGCGCGGTGAAGCTTTCTTT.

The genes are TRBV2 and TRBJ1-1, with D hard to call. The V gene's germline CDR1 is SNHLY and CDR2 FYNNEI. Trimming cost V 8 bases and J 0 bases, with 13 bases left between them. This CDR3 is built from 14 residues. CDR3 region: CASSVSLMNTEAFF. The DNA for the CDR3 is TGTGCCAGCTCCGTCAGTCTTATGAACACTGAAGCTTTCTTT.

This chain uses TRBV20-1 with TRBJ2-2, with TRBD1 as a possible D gene (5 bases). Trimming shortened V by 3 bases and J by 4 bases, and 12 bases separated the two germline ends. Germline V gene lookup returns CDR1 DFQATT and CDR2 SNEGSKA (reference sequence). The CDR3 spans 14 residues. CDR3 sequence reads: CSASERRGTGELFF. For the CDR3, the DNA is TGCAGTGCTAGTGAGCGTAGGGGCACCGGGGAGCTGTTTTTT.

The genes are TRBV18 and TRBJ1-1; D unclear. The CDR3 totals 13 residues. Germline V CDR1 and CDR2: KGHSH, LQKENI. Trimming took 1 base from V and 7 from J, leaving 10 bases between them. Here the CDR3 reads CASSPRESGEAFF. In DNA, the CDR3 is TGTGCCAGCTCACCACGGGAAAGCGGTGAAGCTTTCTTT.

The DNA for the CDR3 is TGTGCCAGCAGCTTACGGGGGAGGCAAGCCACAGATACGCAGTATTTT. As protein: CASSLRGRQATDTQYF. The chain couples TRBV5-4 to TRBJ2-3; possibly TRBD2 for D (6 bases). Germline CDR1 SGHNT, CDR2 YYREEE (reference sequence). This CDR3 has 16 residues. The germline V and J ends were trimmed by 2 bases and 2 bases, with 15 bases remaining between them.

This chain connects TRBV24-1 to TRBJ1-3, with D possibly TRBD1 on 6 matching bases. With 4 bases removed from V and 2 bases from J, the gap between germline ends came to 8 bases. The CDR3 has 14 residues. Germline assignment: CDR1 KGHDR and CDR2 SFDVKD. The CDR3 sequence: CATSETGTGNTIYF. DNA of the CDR3: TGTGCCACCAGTGAAACAGGGACTGGAAACACCATATATTTT.

This chain uses TRBV18 with TRBJ1-2; tentatively, D is TRBD1 (6 bases). The CDR3 spans 13 residues. CDR1 and CDR2 (germline): KGHSH, LQKENI. Trimming stripped 3 bases from V and 2 bases from J, with 7 bases between. Here the CDR3 reads CASSPQGNYGYTF. CDR3 nucleotide sequence: TGTGCCAGCTCACCCCAGGGGAACTATGGCTACACCTTC.

The chain has TRBV19 and TRBJ2-3, with TRBD2 matching over 8 bases. The V gene's germline CDR1 is LNHDA and CDR2 SQIVND (reference sequence). CDR3 length: 17 residues. V shed 3 bases and J 5 bases; nucleotides not matched to a gene: 13. CDR3: CASSIGGGGLSGDTQYF. The DNA for the CDR3 is TGTGCCAGTAGTATTGGCGGCGGGGGGCTCTCTGGAGATACGCAGTATTTT. Full variable domain (outside the CDR3, taken from reference TRBV19 and TRBJ2-3): DGGITQSPKYLFRKEGQNVTLSCEQNLNHDAMYWYRQDPGQGLRLIYYSQIVNDFQKGDIAEGYSVSREKKESFPLTVTSAQKNPTAFYLCASSIGGGGLSGDTQYFGPGTRLTVL.

This clone was observed once. The rearrangement joins TRBV4-2 to TRBJ1-2; 9 nucleotides agree with TRBD1. Germline-derived CDR1 and CDR2 are LGHNA and YNFKEQ. This CDR3 region has 15 residues. The trim removed 2 bases at V and 4 bases at J, leaving 5 bases unmatched. CDR3 bases: TGTGCCAGCAGCCAACCGACAGGGGGTCCCTATGGCTACACCTTC. Amino acid sequence: CASSQPTGGPYGYTF.

The J gene is TRBJ1-2, the V gene TRBV6-5; 12 nucleotides align to TRBD1. The CDR3 is 15 amino acids. J was trimmed by 11 bases and V by 6 bases; bases with no gene match: 13. CDR1 and CDR2 (germline): MNHEY, SVGAGI. The CDR3 DNA sequence: TGTGCCAGCAGCGAGGGACAGGGGGCGCTTCGTCGGTACACCTTC. Residues: CASSEGQGALRRYTF.

The rearrangement links TRBV23-1 to TRBJ2-1; 7 nucleotides align to TRBD1. TRBV23-1 belongs to the ORF category, with a function that is uncertain. CDR3 length equals 16 residues. After removal of 4 bases from V and 6 bases from J, the junction contained 12 bases not matched to a gene. The CDR3 DNA reads TGCGCCAGCAGTCTCCGGACAGGTCAGGGTCTCAATGAGCAGTTCTTC. Amino acid sequence: CASSLRTGQGLNEQFF.

The V call is TRBV28, the J call TRBJ1-3; 11 nucleotides agree with TRBD1. The V gene end was trimmed by 6 bases and the J gene end by 0 bases; junction bases not matched to a gene: 7. Germline assignment: CDR1 MDHEN and CDR2 SYDVKM. This CDR3 has 17 amino acids. The CDR3: CASRARDRGSSGNTIYF. CDR3 DNA: TGTGCCAGCAGAGCCAGGGACAGGGGGAGCTCTGGAAACACCATATATTTT.

The gene calls are TRBV10-1 and TRBJ2-7; 11 bases align to TRBD1. The CDR3 totals 13 residues. Germline assignment: CDR1 WNHNN and CDR2 SYGVQD (reference sequence). V trimming: 6 bases; J trimming: 6 bases; junction bases outside the gene matches: 4. The CDR3 loop reads CASRAGTGGEQYF. In nucleotides, the CDR3 is TGCGCCAGCAGGGCCGGGACAGGGGGCGAGCAGTACTTC.

The rearrangement joins TRBV10-3 to TRBJ2-1; a weak D match, TRBD2 (5 bases). CDR1 is ENHRY, CDR2 SYGVKD, per germline. V was pared by 2 bases and J by 6 bases, with 11 bases between. This CDR3 is 14 amino acids long. The CDR3 DNA sequence: TGTGCCATCAGTGAGCAATTGGACTCCAATGAGCAGTTCTTC. The encoded protein is CAISEQLDSNEQFF.

This clone was seen more than once but under ten times. The genes are TRBV28 and TRBJ1-3; possibly TRBD1 for D (6 bases). Germline V gives CDR1 MDHEN, CDR2 SYDVKM. This CDR3 contains 15 residues. Trimming shortened V by 1 base and J by 2 bases, and 9 bases separated the two germline ends. The CDR3 protein is CASSLLNRAGNTIYF. In nucleotides, the CDR3 is TGTGCCAGCAGTTTATTGAACAGGGCTGGAAACACCATATATTTT.

The chain combines TRBV29-1 with TRBJ2-7; tentatively, D is TRBD1 (7 bases). The CDR3 length is 13 residues. From germline, CDR1 is SQVTM and CDR2 ANQGSEA. V lost 6 bases, J lost 7 bases, and 19 bases lay in between. The DNA of the CDR3 is TGCAGCGTCGCAGGGGGACTGAGCGGAGAGCAGTACTTC. Protein: CSVAGGLSGEQYF.

V is TRBV5-4 and J is TRBJ2-1; 12 positions match TRBD2. J was trimmed by 3 bases and V by 4 bases; bases with no gene match: 5. Germline V gives CDR1 SGHNT, CDR2 YYREEE (reference sequence). The CDR3 sequence is 16 residues long. The CDR3 spells CASSGGTSGHYNEQFF. Here the CDR3 DNA reads TGTGCCAGCAGCGGAGGGACTAGCGGGCACTACAATGAGCAGTTCTTC.

The J gene is TRBJ1-6, the V gene TRBV7-9, with D tentatively TRBD1 (6 bases). Germline CDR1 SEHNR, CDR2 FQNEAQ (reference sequence). This CDR3 comprises 18 residues. The ends were cut back, 5 bases at V and 4 bases at J, with 21 bases in the middle. CDR3: CASSPSRGDGQYNSPLHF. As DNA, the CDR3 is TGTGCCAGCAGCCCCAGTCGGGGGGATGGACAGTATAATTCACCCCTCCACTTT. The complete variable domain, with remaining parts taken from reference TRBV7-9 and TRBJ1-6, reads DTGVSQNPRHKITKRGQNVTFRCDPISEHNRLYWYRQTLGQGPEFLTYFQNEAQLEKSRLLSDRFSAERPKGSFSTLEIQRTEQGDSAMYLCASSPSRGDGQYNSPLHFGNGTRLTVT.

The chain links TRBV6-6 to TRBJ2-2; TRBD2 is a possible D gene (6 bases). The CDR3 is 17 amino acids. The ends were cut back, 5 bases at V and 4 bases at J, with 20 bases in the middle. The germline V gene encodes CDR1 MNHNY and CDR2 SVGAGI (reference sequence). In DNA, the CDR3 is TGTGCCAGCAGTCCCGATCTAGCGTCCCGGGGCACCGGGGAGCTGTTTTTT. Its protein product is CASSPDLASRGTGELFF.